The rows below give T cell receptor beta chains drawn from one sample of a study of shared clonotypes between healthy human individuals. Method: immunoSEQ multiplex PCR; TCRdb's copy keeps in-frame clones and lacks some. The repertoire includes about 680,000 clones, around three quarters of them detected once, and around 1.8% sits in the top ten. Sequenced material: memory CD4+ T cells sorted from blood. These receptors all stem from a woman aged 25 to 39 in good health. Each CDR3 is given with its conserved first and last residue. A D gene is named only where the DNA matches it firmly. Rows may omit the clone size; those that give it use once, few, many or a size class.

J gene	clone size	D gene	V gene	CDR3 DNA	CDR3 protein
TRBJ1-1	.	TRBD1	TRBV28	TGTGCCAGCAGTTTAAGGGGGCTAAACACTGAAGCTTTCTTT	CASSLRGLNTEAFF
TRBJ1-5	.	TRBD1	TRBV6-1	TGTGCCAGCAGTGGACAGGGGGTAGGCAATCAGCCCCAGCATTTT	CASSGQGVGNQPQHF
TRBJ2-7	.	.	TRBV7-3	TGTGCCAGCAGCTTAAACGGGGGGCTTTCCAACGAGCAGTACTTC	CASSLNGGLSNEQYF
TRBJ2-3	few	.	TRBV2	TGTGCCAGCAGTGTGCACAGTCGCACAGATACGCAGTATTTT	CASSVHSRTDTQYF
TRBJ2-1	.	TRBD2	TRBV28	TGTGCCAGCAGTTTATTGACTAGCGGGAGGGCCGGGAATGAGCAGTTCTTC	CASSLLTSGRAGNEQFF
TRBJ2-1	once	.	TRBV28	TGTGCCACCATGGGAGGGGGGAGCGGGCGCCTCAGCTCCTACAATGAGCAGTTCTTC	CATMGGGSGRLSSYNEQFF
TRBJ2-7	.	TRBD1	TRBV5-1	TGCGCCAGCAGCCAGGGGGCAAGCTCCGAGCAGTACTTC	CASSQGASSEQYF
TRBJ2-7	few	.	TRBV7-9	TGTGCCAGCAGCGAGATAAAAGAGCAGTACTTC	CASSEIKEQYF
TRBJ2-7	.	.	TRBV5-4	TGTGCCAGCAGCGCGGACACCCGCTACGAGCAGTACTTC	CASSADTRYEQYF
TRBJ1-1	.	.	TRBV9	TGTGCCAGCAGCGTAGATCTCCTGGGAAACACTGAAGCTTTCTTT	CASSVDLLGNTEAFF
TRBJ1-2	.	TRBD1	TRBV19	TGTGCCAGTAGTACGACCGGGACAGCTAACTATGGCTACACCTTC	CASSTTGTANYGYTF
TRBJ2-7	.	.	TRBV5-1	TGCGCCAGCAGCGCCCCCTCCTCCTACGAGCAGTACTTC	CASSAPSSYEQYF
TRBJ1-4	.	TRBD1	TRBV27	TGTGCCAGCAGTTTTCGGGGGGACAGGGGAGGTGAAAAACTGTTTTTT	CASSFRGDRGGEKLFF
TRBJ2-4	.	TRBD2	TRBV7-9	TGTGCCAGCAGCCTGGGACTAGCGGGAGGTCAAGGATGGAACATTCAGTACTTC	CASSLGLAGGQGWNIQYF
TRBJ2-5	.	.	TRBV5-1	TGCGCCAGCAGCTTCTCCTCGGGAGTCGAAGAGACCCAGTACTTC	CASSFSSGVEETQYF
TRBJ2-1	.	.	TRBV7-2	TGTGCCAGCAGCTTGGTCAGGGGCAATGAGCAGTTCTTC	CASSLVRGNEQFF
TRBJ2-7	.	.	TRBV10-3	TGTGCCATCAGTGATACCCTATCCAGCTACGAGCAGTACTTC	CAISDTLSSYEQYF
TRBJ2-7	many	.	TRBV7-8	TGTGCCAGCAGCTCAGGGGGAGGGTTCTACGAGCAGTACTTC	CASSSGGGFYEQYF
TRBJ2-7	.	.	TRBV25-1	TGTGCCAGCAGTGCCGAACGGGGCCCATACTCCTACGAGCAGTACTTC	CASSAERGPYSYEQYF
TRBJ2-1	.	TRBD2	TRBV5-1	TGCGCCAGTCGGACTAGCGGGAGTTCTGAGCAGTTCTTC	CASRTSGSSEQFF
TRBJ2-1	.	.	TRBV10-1	TGCGCCAGCAGTGGCGGGGTCGTAGCAGGGCAAATTCTTCGCAATGAGCAGTTCTTC	CASSGGVVAGQILRNEQFF
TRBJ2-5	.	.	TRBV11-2	TGTGCCAGCAGCTTAGATTGGACGCCGCGGGGGACCCAGTACTTC	CASSLDWTPRGTQYF
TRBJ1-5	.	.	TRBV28	TGTGCCAGCAGTCCACGGGTCTTGGGGCAGCCCCAGCATTTT	CASSPRVLGQPQHF
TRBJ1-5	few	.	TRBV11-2	TGTGCCAGCAGCCACTATCCCAATCAGCCCCAGCATTTT	CASSHYPNQPQHF
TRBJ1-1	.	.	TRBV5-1	TGCGCCAGCAGCCAGACCCGACCGAACACTGAAGCTTTCTTT	CASSQTRPNTEAFF
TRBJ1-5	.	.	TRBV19	TGTGCCAGTCGACACGGCAATCAGCCCCAGCATTTT	CASRHGNQPQHF
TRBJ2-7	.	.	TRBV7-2	TGTGCCAGCAGCCCCCGACGGGGCTACTCCTACGAGCAGTACTTC	CASSPRRGYSYEQYF
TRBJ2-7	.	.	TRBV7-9	TGTGCCAGCAGTGTAGCTAGGGGGAGTCGGGTCGAGCAGTACTTC	CASSVARGSRVEQYF
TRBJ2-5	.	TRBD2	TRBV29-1	TGCAGCGTTATTAGGGCGGGAGACCGATGGGGGACCCAGTACTTC	CSVIRAGDRWGTQYF
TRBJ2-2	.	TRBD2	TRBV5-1	TGCGCCAGCAGCTGGGGACTAGCGCGACCCACCGGGGAGCTGTTTTTT	CASSWGLARPTGELFF